This T cell receptor (beta chain) was sequenced for a study of T cell responses to AZD1222 COVID-19 vaccine. Study-wide results and caveats: Only 5 or 6 individuals given AZD1222 were seropositive at baseline. White British ancestry dominated among donors, who included more females, and clonal diversity was possibly underestimated. Epitopes outside B.1.351 and B.1.1.7 mutated regions reportedly drew nearly half of spike TCRs.

About this clone itself: Its cognate antigen is unknown.

Here immunoSEQ multiplex PCR was the method, and the copy in TCRdb shows in-frame clones only, minus some. Found here are 120,000 to 150,000 clones, under 95% of them singletons; the top ten hold around 1.9%. The length of the CDR3 is 12 residues. CDR1 and CDR2 from the germline V gene are LGHDT and YNNKEL (reference sequence). Between the trimmed V and J ends, which lost 4 bases and 2 bases, there was a span of 3 bases. The sample was peripheral blood, taken on day 0 of AZD1222 vaccination. The TCR was taken from an adult in good health. The rearrangement links TRBV3-1 (or the pseudogene TRBV3-2) to TRBJ1-5; the D is unclear. The CDR3 reads CASSPGNQPQHF. CDR3 nucleotide sequence: TGTGCCAGCAGCCCCGGCAATCAGCCCCAGCATTTT.